Following are 8 T cell receptor delta chains from one sample sequenced in a study of gamma-delta T cells after stem cell transplantation. TCRdb re-called the RT-PCR reads via CATT. The sample lists some 1,500 delta-chain clones, 2% to 3% occurring once. Source material: gamma-delta T cells. These receptors all stem from a human donor. It is not recorded whose cells these are; they may come from a transplant donor.

The table lists this clone with a few counts. TCRdb has a much larger clone's protein, which differs at residue 4 from the translation of this DNA, likely because of a read error; what is shown is the protein translated from the DNA. This chain uses TRDV2 with TRDJ3, with TRDD3 identical over 7 bases. The J segment lost 0 bases and the V segment lost 5 bases, leaving 6 bases of the junction unmatched. The CDR3 length is 17 residues. Germline loops: CDR1 GEAIGNYY, CDR2 EKD. CDR3: CACGLTGVSWDTRQMFF. The CDR3 bases are TGTGCCTGTGGCCTTACTGGGGTCTCCTGGGACACCCGACAGATGTTTTTC.

This clone is large within its sample. Other DNA variants within this sample encode the same CDR3. V gene TRDV2 combines with J gene TRDJ1, with 11 bases matching TRDD3. J lost 2 bases, V lost 3 bases, and 16 bases had no gene match. CDR1 is GEAIGNYY, CDR2 EKD, per germline. CDR3 size: 19 residues. Here the CDR3 DNA reads TGTGCCTGTGACTCGGCGGAAGTACTGGGGGATAGGGGGACCGATAAACTCATCTTT. Residues: CACDSAEVLGDRGTDKLIF.

In its sample, this clone was seen a few times. The protein TCRdb gives is from a much larger clone and does not agree with this DNA's translation at residue 12, likely a read error; the protein shown here comes from the DNA. The chain joins TRDV2 to TRDJ1, with 11 bases matching TRDD3. The V and J ends lost 1 base and 1 base, in that order; junction bases with no gene match: 10. Per germline, CDR1 GEAIGNYY and CDR2 EKD. This CDR3 comprises 18 residues. As DNA, the CDR3 is TGTGCCTGTGACACGCTGGGGGATACCACACTGTGCACCGATAAACTCATCTTT. This translates into CACDTLGDTTLCTDKLIF.

Only a few counts were recorded for this clone. This likely reflects a read error, since a far larger clone is one base away. This CDR3 is also generated by other DNA sequences in the sample. This sequence joins TRDV2 and TRDJ1; 7 bases agree with TRDD3. The ends lost 1 base at V and 0 bases at J; junction bases unmatched: 19. The length of the CDR3 is 20 residues. Per the germline V gene, CDR1 is GEAIGNYY and CDR2 is EKD. The CDR3 reads CACDTIRPPGGGPDTDKLIF. CDR3 in DNA: TGTGCCTGTGACACGATTCGCCCGCCTGGTGGGGGACCCGACACCGATAAACTCATCTTT.

By share, this clone counts as large. The sample has other DNA sequences that encode this CDR3 too. This chain connects TRDV2 to TRDJ1; 10 nucleotides align to TRDD3. V shed 4 bases, J shed 2 bases, and the junction held 6 bases outside the gene matches. The CDR3 has 15 residues. Germline V CDR1 and CDR2: GEAIGNYY, EKD. The CDR3 region has the DNA TGTGCCTGTGATTCGGTACTGGGGGATACCGATAAACTCATCTTT. Its protein product is CACDSVLGDTDKLIF.

The chain is built from TRDV2 and TRDJ1; 13 nucleotides align to TRDD3. This CDR3 contains 19 residues. From germline, CDR1 is GEAIGNYY and CDR2 EKD. V trimming: 3 bases; J trimming: 5 bases; junction bases outside the gene matches: 17. The CDR3 spells CACDDVPTGGYVDLDKLIF. CDR3 in DNA: TGTGCCTGTGACGACGTTCCGACTGGGGGATACGTGGATCTTGATAAACTCATCTTT.

This clone was observed a few times. It may be a read error: a sequence one base away is much more abundant. The gene calls are TRDV2 and TRDJ1; a possible D gene is TRDD3 (5 bases). The CDR3 extends over 17 amino acids. Germline CDR1 GEAIGNYY, CDR2 EKD. DNA for the CDR3: TGTGCCTGTGGCACCGTTGAGGGATCCACCTACACCGATAAACTCATCTTT. This codes for CACGTVEGSTYTDKLIF.

In its sample, this clone was seen a few times. TCRdb's listed protein matches a much larger clone and diverges from this DNA's translation at residue 4, likely through a read error; the protein shown comes from the DNA. The chain links TRDV2 to TRDJ1, with unresolved D. V shed 5 bases and J shed 3 bases, with 18 bases lying between them. This CDR3 spans 15 amino acids. The germline gives CDR1 GEAIGNYY, CDR2 EKD. The CDR3, as DNA: TGTGCCTGTGGCACGGTAGGAGACTCCTCCGATAAACTCATCTTT. It specifies CACGTVGDSSDKLIF.